The clone carrying this TCR beta chain was found a few times. Its antigen is not known. This record belongs to a study of T-cell memory formation after mild COVID-19. TCRdb passed the 5' RACE reads through MiXCR, listing each CDR3 protein once. The sample yields about 340,000 distinct CDR3 sequences, 20% to 25% seen once. Overall study findings and caveats: The SARS-CoV-2 specificity of second-wave clones reaching peak at day 37 remained unverified.

Looked up from germline, CDR1 is MGHRA and CDR2 is YSYEKL. This CDR3 is built from 16 residues. Trimming shortened V by 4 bases and J by 3 bases, and 18 bases separated the two germline ends. Sequences were obtained from PBMCs or a T cell subset sorted from them (not recorded which). This chain connects TRBV4-1 to TRBJ1-2, with D hard to call. This TCR derives from an adult woman who had mild COVID-19 (a few samples of this study predate the infection). Cell type and time point are not known. The CDR3 reads CASSPGGVSADYGYTF. In DNA form, the CDR3 reads TGCGCCAGCAGCCCTGGTGGGGTTTCGGCGGACTATGGCTACACCTTC.